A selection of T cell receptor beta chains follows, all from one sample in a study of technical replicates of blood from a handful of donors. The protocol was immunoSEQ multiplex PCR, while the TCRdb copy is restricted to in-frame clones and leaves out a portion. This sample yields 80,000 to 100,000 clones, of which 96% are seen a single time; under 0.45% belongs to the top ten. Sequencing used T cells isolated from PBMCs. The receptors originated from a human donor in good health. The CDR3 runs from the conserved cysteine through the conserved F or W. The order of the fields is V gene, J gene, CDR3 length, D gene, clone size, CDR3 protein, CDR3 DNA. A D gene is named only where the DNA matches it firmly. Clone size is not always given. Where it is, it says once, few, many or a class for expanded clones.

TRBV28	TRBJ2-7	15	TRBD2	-	CASNPSGRRVSEQYF	TGTGCCAGCAACCCTAGCGGGAGGCGGGTGAGCGAGCAGTACTTC
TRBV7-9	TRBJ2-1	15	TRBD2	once	CASSPGRTSLNEQFF	TGTGCCAGCAGCCCAGGGCGGACTAGCCTGAATGAGCAGTTCTTC
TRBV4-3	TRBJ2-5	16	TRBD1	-	CASSRLYRGREETQYF	TGCGCCAGCAGCCGCCTATACAGGGGGCGCGAGGAGACCCAGTACTTC
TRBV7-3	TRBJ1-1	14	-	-	CASSLKKGSGEAFF	TGTGCCAGCAGCTTAAAGAAAGGTTCGGGTGAAGCTTTCTTT
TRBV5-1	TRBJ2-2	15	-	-	CASSFSNSVSGELFF	TGCGCCAGCAGCTTCTCTAATAGCGTAAGCGGGGAGCTGTTTTTT
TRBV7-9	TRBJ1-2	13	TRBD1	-	CASSLKGAYGYTF	TGTGCCAGCAGCTTAAAGGGGGCCTACGGCTACACCTTC
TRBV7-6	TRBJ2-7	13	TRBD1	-	CASSPGQLNEQYF	TGTGCCAGCAGCCCGGGACAGCTAAACGAGCAGTACTTC
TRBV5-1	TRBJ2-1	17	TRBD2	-	CASSLVSFPGGRDEQFF	TGCGCCAGCAGCTTGGTTTCTTTCCCGGGGGGACGCGATGAGCAGTTCTTC
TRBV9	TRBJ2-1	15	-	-	CASSVDTGSYNEQFF	TGTGCCAGCAGCGTAGATACGGGTTCCTACAATGAGCAGTTCTTC
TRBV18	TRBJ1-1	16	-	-	CASSPPGREANTEAFF	TGTGCCAGCTCACCCCCTGGCAGGGAGGCGAACACTGAAGCTTTCTTT
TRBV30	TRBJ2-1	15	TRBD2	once	CAWSFTSGRLDEQFF	TGTGCCTGGAGTTTCACTAGCGGGAGGCTGGATGAGCAGTTCTTC
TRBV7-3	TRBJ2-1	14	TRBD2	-	CASSLFRTSDEQFF	TGTGCCAGCAGCTTATTTAGGACTAGCGATGAGCAGTTCTTC
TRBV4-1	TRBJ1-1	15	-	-	CASSQARNKNTEAFF	TGCGCCAGCAGCCAAGCCAGGAATAAGAACACTGAAGCTTTCTTT
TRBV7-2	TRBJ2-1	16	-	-	CASSQGGGFSYNEQFF	TGTGCCAGCAGCCAGGGGGGCGGGTTCTCCTACAATGAGCAGTTCTTC
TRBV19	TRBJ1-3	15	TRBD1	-	CASSVQGAAGNTIYF	TGTGCCAGTAGTGTACAGGGGGCCGCTGGAAACACCATATATTTT
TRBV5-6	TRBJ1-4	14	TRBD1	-	CASSPGTGPEKLFF	TGTGCCAGCAGCCCGGGGACAGGGCCTGAAAAACTGTTTTTT
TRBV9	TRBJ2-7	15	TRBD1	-	CASSTGTGLGYEQYF	TGTGCCAGCAGCACTGGGACAGGTTTGGGTTACGAGCAGTACTTC
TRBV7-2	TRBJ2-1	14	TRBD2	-	CASRQWDSSGTQFF	TGTGCCAGCAGGCAATGGGACTCTAGCGGGACCCAGTTCTTC
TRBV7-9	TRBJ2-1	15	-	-	CASSQPSGTKDEQFF	TGTGCCAGCAGCCAACCCAGCGGAACAAAGGATGAGCAGTTCTTC